A selection of T cell receptor beta chains follows, all from one sample in a study of CDR3 diversity in severe acne. TCRdb itself ran the PCR reads through MiXCR, one entry per CDR3 protein. Among roughly 79,000 distinct CDR3 sequences, under 55% were seen once, and the ten largest hold about 9.9%. The sequencing sample was made of blood. These TCRs come from a male donor with severe acne vulgaris. The CDR3 runs from the conserved cysteine through the conserved F or W. Each record gives: D gene, V gene, CDR3 protein. A D gene is named only where the DNA matches it firmly.

d_call: .; v_call: TRBV29-1; cdr3_aa: CSVETGYINYGYTF
d_call: TRBD1; v_call: TRBV7-6; cdr3_aa: CASSYNRDRAYEQYF
d_call: TRBD1; v_call: TRBV7-2; cdr3_aa: CASSSRGQGSEQYF
d_call: TRBD2; v_call: TRBV7-7; cdr3_aa: CASSVGPLAGNTGELFF
d_call: TRBD1; v_call: TRBV7-8; cdr3_aa: CASQGPTGHVSTDTQYF
d_call: .; v_call: TRBV24-1; cdr3_aa: CAVGGSEQYVLTF
d_call: .; v_call: TRBV20-1; cdr3_aa: CSARQRSDYGYTF
d_call: .; v_call: TRBV7-9; cdr3_aa: CASSLGAVRGETQYF
d_call: .; v_call: TRBV2; cdr3_aa: CASESGTSTYEQYF
d_call: TRBD1; v_call: TRBV7-9; cdr3_aa: CASSSDRATYNEQFF
d_call: TRBD1; v_call: TRBV7-9; cdr3_aa: CASSGGTGGPYSNQPQHF
d_call: .; v_call: TRBV7-6; cdr3_aa: CASSFPGTDTQYF
d_call: TRBD2; v_call: TRBV20-1; cdr3_aa: CSAPGGERYEQYF
d_call: .; v_call: TRBV6-4; cdr3_aa: CASSEGGASTDTQYF
d_call: .; v_call: TRBV6-2/TRBV6-3; cdr3_aa: CASSRTGAAVGSGELPF
d_call: .; v_call: TRBV2; cdr3_aa: CASSLGVETYEQYF
d_call: TRBD2; v_call: TRBV12-3/TRBV12-4; cdr3_aa: CASSLGLLAVSTDTQCF
d_call: TRBD2; v_call: TRBV20-1; cdr3_aa: CSASGLAGGRYNEQFF
d_call: .; v_call: TRBV6-5; cdr3_aa: CASSSDPTGANVLTF
d_call: .; v_call: TRBV14; cdr3_aa: CASSQADTRTGAFF
d_call: .; v_call: TRBV3-1; cdr3_aa: CASSLRSSSEQYF
d_call: .; v_call: TRBV20-1; cdr3_aa: CSANRAADTQYF
d_call: .; v_call: TRBV20-1; cdr3_aa: CSARDVGFGYTF
d_call: TRBD2; v_call: TRBV29-1; cdr3_aa: CSVEGASGGYSYEQYF
d_call: .; v_call: TRBV28; cdr3_aa: CASMLEGMGNTGELFF
d_call: TRBD2; v_call: TRBV6-1; cdr3_aa: CASSIAGGGYEQYF
d_call: .; v_call: TRBV25-1; cdr3_aa: CASSVRVVGTEAFF